One and the same sample provided the 24 T cell receptor beta chains below, sequenced in a study of read filtering for tumor transcriptome and immune sequencing. Molecular barcoded adaptors covering alpha/delta and beta/gamma chains were used on about 0.4 ug RNA. TCRdb recomputed calls from the reads with MiXCR, one row per CDR3 protein. The sample lists around 130,000 distinct CDR3 sequences, roughly 13% occurring once. Sequenced material: a population of CD138-negative cells sorted from bone marrow. The receptors shown here come from a donor aged 40 or over with multiple myeloma.

Ten or more counts support this clonotype. CDR3 region: CASSLAGGYTEAFF. In nucleotides, the CDR3 is TGTGCCAGCAGCTTAGCGGGGGGGTACACTGAAGCTTTCTTT. The chain employs TRBV7-2 and TRBJ1-1; tentative D call: TRBD1 (5 bases). Trimming took 0 bases from V and 3 from J, leaving 8 bases between them. CDR1 SGHTA and CDR2 FQGNSA come from the germline V gene. The CDR3 is made up of 14 amino acids.

This clonotype was counted at least ten times. CDR3 residues: CASSLTATPATPQYF. As DNA, the CDR3 is TGTGCCAGCAGCTTAACGGCGACTCCTGCCACCCCCCAGTACTTC. The chain is built from TRBV7-3 and TRBJ2-5; D call uncertain. CDR1 and CDR2 from the germline V gene are SGHTA and FQGTGA. CDR3 length: 15 amino acids. Trimming removed 0 bases from V and 9 bases from J, with 17 bases in between.

This clonotype was counted at least ten times. The V call is TRBV18, the J call TRBJ1-4; D possibly corresponds to TRBD1 (6 bases). CDR1 and CDR2 from the germline V gene are KGHSH and LQKENI. Deletions cut 4 bases from V and 0 bases from J, with 12 bases between. This CDR3 has 16 residues. The CDR3 coding sequence is TGTGCCAGCTCACTAAGACAGGAGGCAACTAATGAAAAACTGTTTTTT. This sequence encodes CASSLRQEATNEKLFF.

This clonotype was counted ten times or more. The J gene is TRBJ1-1, the V gene TRBV29-1; 8 bases fit TRBD1. CDR1 is SQVTM and CDR2 is ANQGSEA in the germline V gene. The CDR3 is 12 amino acids. The V gene end was trimmed by 7 bases and the J gene end by 4 bases; junction bases not matched to a gene: 5. For the CDR3, the DNA is TGCAGCGAGGCTACAGGGGGCACTGAAGCTTTCTTT. Protein: CSEATGGTEAFF.

This clonotype has ten or more counts. The genes are TRBV20-1 and TRBJ2-1; 8 bases match TRBD1. Germline V gene lookup returns CDR1 DFQATT and CDR2 SNEGSKA (reference sequence). After removal of 1 base from V and 3 bases from J, the junction contained 11 bases not matched to a gene. The length of the CDR3 is 17 residues. The CDR3 DNA sequence: TGCAGTGCTAGAGGGGGGAGTGACAGGGGCCACTACAATGAGCAGTTCTTC. This codes for CSARGGSDRGHYNEQFF.

In its sample, this clonotype was seen many times. The gene calls are TRBV5-1 and TRBJ2-3; D gene ambiguous. This CDR3 is built from 14 residues. V was cut by 0 bases and J by 2 bases, with 7 bases left in between. Germline CDR1 SGHRS, CDR2 YFSETQ. As DNA, the CDR3 is TGCGCCAGCAGCTTGGATTGGCCCACAGATACGCAGTATTTT. This gives the protein CASSLDWPTDTQYF.

The table lists this clonotype with many counts. The chain combines TRBV3-1 with TRBJ2-1; D not certain. The CDR3 has 16 amino acids. Trimming removed 4 bases from V and 6 bases from J, with 19 bases in between. Germline V lookup: CDR1 LGHDT, CDR2 YNNKEL (reference sequence). CDR3 nucleotides: TGTGCCAGCAGCCCCGATGCGGCGCTCGATACCAATGAGCAGTTCTTC. It specifies CASSPDAALDTNEQFF.

In its sample, this clonotype was seen many times. The rearrangement joins TRBV10-3 to TRBJ2-7; perhaps TRBD1 as D (5 bases). The V end lost 11 bases, the J end lost 0 bases, and 8 bases lay between the germline ends. CDR1 is ENHRY and CDR2 is SYGVKD in the germline V gene. The CDR3 is 11 amino acids. CDR3 region: CAGASSYEQYF. CDR3 nucleotides: TGTGCCGGGGCAAGCTCCTACGAGCAGTACTTC.

This clonotype was seen at least ten times. CDR3 sequence: CASSATDSNTEAFF. The CDR3 DNA follows: TGTGCCAGCAGTGCTACGGACAGTAACACTGAAGCTTTCTTT. The chain uses TRBV6-4 and TRBJ1-1; TRBD1 is a possible D gene (6 bases). The CDR3 spans 14 residues. V lost 4 bases and J 2 bases, leaving 11 bases between the germline ends. Germline CDR1 and CDR2: MRHNA and SNTAGT.

With regard to this clonotype: A read error is possible here, since a much larger clone lies one base away. This sequence joins TRBV7-3 and TRBJ2-2; D is perhaps TRBD1 (5 bases). CDR3 size: 14 residues. Germline CDR1 and CDR2: SGHTA and FQGTGA. The V end was cut by 6 bases, the J end by 8 bases, with 16 bases between. This CDR3 is CASSIRRASGELFF. CDR3 DNA: TGTGCCAGCAGTATTCGCAGGGCCTCTGGGGAGCTGTTTTTT. Based on the CDR3 plus reference TRBV7-3 and TRBJ2-2, the full variable domain is GAGVSQTPSNKVTEKGKYVELRCDPISGHTALYWYRQSLGQGPEFLIYFQGTGAADDSGLPNDRFFAVRPEGSVSTLKIQRTERGDSAVYLCASSIRRASGELFFGEGSRLTVL.

As to this clonotype: This may arise from a read error, as a much more abundant clone is one base away. The chain combines TRBV11-2 with TRBJ1-5, with TRBD1 as a possible D gene (5 bases). This CDR3 spans 16 amino acids. Germline V gene lookup returns CDR1 SGHAT and CDR2 FQNNGV. CDR3 loop: CASSLTGTVSNQHQHF. The CDR3, as DNA: TGTGCCAGCAGCCTCACCGGGACGGTCAGCAATCAGCACCAGCATTTT.

This clonotype was observed at least ten times. The chain has TRBV19 and TRBJ2-1, with D unresolved. V lost 6 bases and J lost 12, with 18 bases in between. The germline V gene has CDR1 LNHDA and CDR2 SQIVND (reference sequence). The CDR3 is made up of 13 amino acids. The CDR3 region has the DNA TGTGCCAGTAGCCAAACATACAGTCTCGGGCAGTTCTTC. Its translation: CASSQTYSLGQFF. The full variable domain, completed using reference TRBV19 and TRBJ2-1, is DGGITQSPKYLFRKEGQNVTLSCEQNLNHDAMYWYRQDPGQGLRLIYYSQIVNDFQKGDIAEGYSVSREKKESFPLTVTSAQKNPTAFYLCASSQTYSLGQFFGPGTRLTVL.

This clonotype was counted many times. CDR3 protein: CASSLAMDTQYF. CDR3 sequence (DNA): TGCGCCAGCAGCTTGGCTATGGATACGCAGTATTTT. The chain uses TRBV5-1 and TRBJ2-3; D not certain. Germline V gene data show CDR1 as SGHRS and CDR2 as YFSETQ. The V and J ends lost 0 bases and 6 bases respectively, with 5 bases between them. The CDR3 length is 12 residues.

The sample holds many counts of this clonotype. The genes are TRBV12-3 or TRBV12-4 and TRBJ1-6; possible D gene TRBD1, 5 bases. This CDR3 region has 14 residues. Trimming stripped 3 bases from V and 10 bases from J, with 13 bases between. This CDR3 reads CASSFGTPGSPLHF. The CDR3 DNA reads as TGTGCCAGCAGTTTTGGGACTCCCGGGTCACCCCTCCACTTT.

Only a few counts were recorded for this clonotype. V and J are TRBV3-1 and TRBJ2-5; D is tentatively TRBD1 or TRBD2 (8 bases each). Germline V lookup: CDR1 LGHDT, CDR2 YNNKEL (reference sequence). The CDR3 runs 18 residues. Trimming took 3 bases from V and 5 from J, leaving 25 bases between them. The CDR3 reads CASSHALRGDRSAETQYF. The CDR3 coding sequence is TGTGCCAGCAGCCACGCACTGCGGGGGGACAGGTCGGCTGAGACCCAGTACTTC.

Ten or more counts support this clonotype. The CDR3, as DNA: TGCAGCGTTGGTGTAGGGACTAGCAGGATTAGCACAGATACGCAGTATTTT. This codes for CSVGVGTSRISTDTQYF. The rearrangement uses TRBV29-1 and TRBJ2-3; 9 bases fit TRBD2. Per germline, CDR1 SQVTM and CDR2 ANQGSEA. Germline trimming cut 4 bases from V and 0 bases from J; bases unmatched to any gene: 11. CDR3 length: 17 residues.

Comment on this clonotype: A far larger clone differs by one base, so this is likely a read error. The chain uses TRBV5-6 and TRBJ2-7; TRBD1 aligns across 12 bases. Germline V lookup: CDR1 SGHDT, CDR2 YYEEEE. The CDR3 totals 15 residues. The J segment lost 7 bases and the V segment lost 4 bases, leaving 9 bases of the junction unmatched. The CDR3 here is CASSVGQGAYNEQYF. In nucleotides, the CDR3 is TGTGCCAGCAGCGTGGGACAGGGGGCTTACAATGAGCAGTACTTC.

In this sample, this clonotype turned up many times. The J gene is TRBJ2-3, the V gene TRBV5-1; 7 bases agree with TRBD1. Germline CDR1 and CDR2: SGHRS and YFSETQ. The J segment lost 2 bases and the V segment lost 6 bases, leaving 6 bases of the junction unmatched. The CDR3 runs to 14 residues. Here the CDR3 DNA reads TGCGCCAGCACTCCGGGACAGAACACAGATACGCAGTATTTT. Its translation: CASTPGQNTDTQYF.

This clonotype occurred many times. The chain uses TRBV20-1 and TRBJ2-1, with D tentatively TRBD1 (7 bases). The CDR3 has 14 residues. Trimming removed 3 bases from V and 7 bases from J, with 16 bases in between. The germline V gene encodes CDR1 DFQATT and CDR2 SNEGSKA (reference sequence). The CDR3 sequence: CSARVQGGWNEQFF. Written as DNA, the CDR3 is TGCAGTGCTAGGGTGCAGGGGGGATGGAATGAGCAGTTCTTC.

This clonotype has a handful of counts. A much larger clone differs by one base, so this may be a read error. This rearrangement joins TRBV12-3 or TRBV12-4 to TRBJ1-5, with D possibly being TRBD1 (5 bases). The CDR3 contains 16 residues. The CDR3 region has the DNA TGTGCCAGCAGTCCACCGGGTCTCCAGGGCAATCAGCCCCAGCGTTTT. Translation: CASSPPGLQGNQPQRF.

In the case of this clonotype: The CDR3 ends on some other residue instead of the conserved phenylalanine or tryptophan, so this is likely a read error. It is unclear where the CDR3 begins or ends on the DNA, so no DNA is shown, and the CDR3 is as TCRdb lists it. This rearrangement joins TRBV28 to TRBJ2-3; the D call TRBD1 from the table was never checked on the DNA. The germline V gene has CDR1 MDHEN and CDR2 SYDVKM. Both ends counted, the CDR3 spans 14 residues. Here the CDR3 reads CASSPVGGGDTQYS.

This chain joins TRBV7-2 and TRBJ2-1; 11 nucleotides agree with TRBD2. The CDR3 contains 17 residues. Germline V gene lookup returns CDR1 SGHTA and CDR2 FQGNSA. V shed 4 bases, J shed 7 bases, and the junction held 12 bases outside the gene matches. Here the CDR3 reads CASSSQNSGGALNEQFF. CDR3 DNA: TGTGCCAGCAGCTCCCAAAATAGCGGGGGGGCCTTAAATGAGCAGTTCTTC. Based on the CDR3 plus reference TRBV7-2 and TRBJ2-1, the full variable domain is GAGVSQSPSNKVTEKGKDVELRCDPISGHTALYWYRQSLGQGLEFLIYFQGNSAPDKSGLPSDRFSAERTGGSVSTLTIQRTQQEDSAVYLCASSSQNSGGALNEQFFGPGTRLTVL.

This clonotype was seen many times. The V and J genes are TRBV20-1 and TRBJ2-2; 7 bases match TRBD1. The germline CDR1 and CDR2 sequences are DFQATT and SNEGSKA (reference sequence). V lost 4 bases, J lost 6 bases, and 5 bases stayed unmatched. CDR3 size: 13 residues. CDR3 sequence: CSATRQGAGELFF. CDR3 bases: TGCAGTGCTACCCGACAGGGAGCCGGGGAGCTGTTTTTT.

This clonotype was seen a handful of times. The rearrangement links TRBV29-1 to TRBJ2-3, with 7 bases aligning to TRBD1. The CDR3 spans 14 residues. CDR1 is SQVTM and CDR2 is ANQGSEA in the germline V gene. The junction had 6 bases not matched to a gene; V was cut back by 4 bases and J by 2 bases. CDR3 DNA: TGCAGCGTTGCTCCCGGACAGGTCACAGATACGCAGTATTTT. Encoded protein: CSVAPGQVTDTQYF.